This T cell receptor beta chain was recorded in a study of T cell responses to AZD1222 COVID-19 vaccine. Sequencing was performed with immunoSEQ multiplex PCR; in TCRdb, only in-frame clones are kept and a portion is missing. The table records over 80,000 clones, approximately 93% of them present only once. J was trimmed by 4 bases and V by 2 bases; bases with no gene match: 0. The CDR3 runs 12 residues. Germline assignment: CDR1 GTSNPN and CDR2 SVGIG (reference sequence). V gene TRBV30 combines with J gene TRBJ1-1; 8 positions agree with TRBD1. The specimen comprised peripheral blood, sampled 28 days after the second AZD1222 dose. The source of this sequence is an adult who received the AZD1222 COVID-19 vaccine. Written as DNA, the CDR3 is TGTGCCTGGAGTACAGGGGGCACTGAAGCTTTCTTT. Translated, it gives CAWSTGGTEAFF.